What follows are 27 T cell receptor beta chains derived from one specimen sequenced in a study of spatial heterogeneity in lung cancer (dated by TCRdb to the late 2010s). Libraries were constructed by 5' RACE. The instrument was a NextSeq 500. TCRdb passed the public sequencing reads through fastp at Q25 and MiXCR, retaining productive beta sequences. Each record represents a unique CDR3 protein, reported with the most common genes and DNA among its rows. The sample data list tens of thousands of distinct CDR3 sequences, and 12% of these were observed just once. In total, the top ten clones hold roughly two fifths of the sample. Taken with the paper, the label for time point translates to: sample taken at primary tumor resection. The source was PBMCs, collected at surgery. The receptors here all came from a male donor with early-stage non-small cell lung cancer.

This clonotype was detected a few times. This rearrangement joins TRBV10-3 to TRBJ2-5; unclear D gene. Germline-derived CDR1 and CDR2 are ENHRY and SYGVKD. V lost 2 bases and J 4 bases, leaving 14 bases between the germline ends. CDR3 length: 15 amino acids. DNA for the CDR3: TGTGCCATCAGTGAGACGAGGTCCGGACGAGAGACCCAGTACTTC. Its translation: CAISETRSGRETQYF.

The chain uses TRBV4-3 and TRBJ2-1, with a weak D call TRBD1 (6 bases). The CDR3 covers 15 residues. The V end was cut by 0 bases, the J end by 11 bases, with 17 bases between. Germline V gives CDR1 LGHNA, CDR2 YSLEER. The CDR3 protein is CASSQDYGAGTQQFF. CDR3 nucleotide sequence: TGCGCCAGCAGCCAAGATTATGGGGCCGGGACACAGCAGTTCTTC.

The chain links TRBV7-2 to TRBJ1-1; no clear D. The CDR3 runs to 14 residues. CDR1 is SGHTA and CDR2 is FQGNSA in the germline V gene. Trimming left V 0 bases short and J 1 base short, with 6 bases between. The CDR3 DNA follows: TGTGCCAGCAGCTTAGCGGCGCAGAACACTGAAGCTTTCTTT. Protein product: CASSLAAQNTEAFF.

This clonotype was observed a few times. The chain employs TRBV28 and TRBJ2-3; a possible D gene is TRBD1 (7 bases). Germline CDR1 and CDR2: MDHEN and SYDVKM. Trimming left V 7 bases short and J 3 bases short, with 17 bases between. This CDR3 is 15 amino acids long. In DNA form, the CDR3 reads TGTGCCAGCACCAATACAGGGGAGGCAACAGATACGCAGTATTTT. It translates to CASTNTGEATDTQYF.

This clonotype was seen only a few times. V gene TRBV13 combines with J gene TRBJ2-2; 12 positions agree with TRBD2. From germline, CDR1 is PRHDT and CDR2 FYEKMQ (reference sequence). V was clipped by 5 bases and J by 3 bases; unmatched bases: 4. The CDR3 consists of 16 residues. CDR3 amino acids: CASSPLAGGHTGELFF. The CDR3 DNA sequence: TGTGCCAGCAGCCCACTAGCGGGGGGACACACCGGGGAGCTGTTTTTT.

The rearrangement links TRBV10-1 to TRBJ2-7; D gene uncertain. Germline V gene lookup returns CDR1 WNHNN and CDR2 SYGVQD (reference sequence). This CDR3 contains 14 residues. V was pared by 3 bases and J by 0 bases, with 9 bases between. In DNA form, the CDR3 reads TGCGCCAGCAGTGAATCGTCCAGCTCCTACGAGCAGTACTTC. Amino acid sequence: CASSESSSSYEQYF.

The chain carries TRBV12-3 or TRBV12-4 and TRBJ1-5, with no clear D. V gave up 0 bases and J gave up 8 bases, with 14 bases separating them. The CDR3 contains 15 residues. Here the CDR3 DNA reads TGTGCCAGCAGTTTAGCCCTTAGTCGATCAGAGCCCCAGCATTTT. Translating gives CASSLALSRSEPQHF.

A remark on this clonotype: The junction departs from the called germline gene at one end, perhaps through a read error. This chain connects TRBV7-7 to TRBJ2-1, with D perhaps being TRBD1 or TRBD2 (6 bases each). Germline CDR1 SSHAT, CDR2 FNYEAQ (reference sequence). The CDR3 runs 13 residues. The CDR3 bases are TGTGCTAGCAGCTATAACGGGGGCGGCGAGCAGTTCTTC. It is translated as CASSYNGGGEQFF.

V gene TRBV29-1 combines with J gene TRBJ1-1; TRBD1 is a possible D gene (6 bases). V shed 4 bases and J shed 4 bases, with 19 bases lying between them. Germline loops: CDR1 SQVTM, CDR2 ANQGSEA. CDR3 size: 15 residues. Here the CDR3 reads CSVGSRLKQGTEAFF. DNA of the CDR3: TGCAGCGTTGGAAGCCGACTCAAACAGGGCACTGAAGCTTTCTTT.

The chain employs TRBV28 and TRBJ2-5; TRBD2 agrees at 12 bases. The V segment lost 7 bases and the J segment 3 bases; nucleotides outside the gene matches: 6. In germline, CDR1 is MDHEN, CDR2 SYDVKM. The CDR3 spans 15 residues. The CDR3 region is CASTRRTSGKETQYF. Here the CDR3 DNA reads TGTGCCAGCACACGGAGGACTAGCGGGAAAGAGACCCAGTACTTC.

This clonotype was seen ten or more times. The chain carries TRBV11-3 and TRBJ2-1; D unresolved. The germline V gene encodes CDR1 SGHNT and CDR2 YENEEA. This CDR3 is 12 amino acids long. Between the trimmed V and J ends, which lost 5 bases and 7 bases, there was a span of 9 bases. The CDR3 region is CASSPAGNEQFF. In nucleotides, the CDR3 is TGTGCCAGCAGCCCCGCTGGAAATGAGCAGTTCTTC.

This clonotype was found a few times. The CDR3 DNA is TGTGCCAGCAGAGCACAGGGGAGTGACGGCAGATCACCCCTCCACTTT. Its protein product is CASRAQGSDGRSPLHF. The V and J genes are TRBV2 and TRBJ1-6; TRBD1 matches at 7 bases. CDR3 length: 16 amino acids. Germline CDR1 SNHLY, CDR2 FYNNEI. After removal of 6 bases from V and 10 bases from J, the junction contained 15 bases not matched to a gene.

This sequence joins TRBV12-3 or TRBV12-4 and TRBJ2-1; no firm D call. V was pared by 2 bases and J by 7 bases, with 6 bases between. The CDR3 extends over 12 amino acids. The CDR3 DNA follows: TGTGCCAGCAGTTTAAAAGGGAATGAGCAGTTCTTC. This translates into CASSLKGNEQFF.

The chain couples TRBV7-3 to TRBJ2-2; 11 bases line up with TRBD2. The length of the CDR3 is 15 residues. Germline CDR1 is SGHTA and CDR2 is FQGTGA. V lost 5 bases to trimming and J lost 5 bases; unmatched junction nucleotides: 4. The chain's CDR3 is CASSTSGSYTGELFF. The CDR3 DNA reads as TGTGCCAGCAGCACTAGCGGGAGTTATACCGGGGAGCTGTTTTTT.

Ten or more counts support this clonotype. The chain joins TRBV14 to TRBJ1-1; D remains ambiguous. The CDR3 consists of 13 residues. The germline CDR1 and CDR2 sequences are SGHDN and FVKESK. V lost 1 base and J 1 base, leaving 4 bases between the germline ends. This CDR3 reads CASSQGRNTEAFF. CDR3 coding DNA: TGTGCCAGCAGCCAAGGAAGGAACACTGAAGCTTTCTTT.

This clonotype has only a few counts. The CDR3 DNA reads TGCAGCGCCATAGAGGGCGGGAGCTCCTATAATTCACCCCTCCACTTT. Its protein product is CSAIEGGSSYNSPLHF. The chain employs TRBV29-1 and TRBJ1-6; D is unclear. Germline loops: CDR1 SQVTM, CDR2 ANQGSEA. The V end lost 7 bases, the J end lost 0 bases, and 16 bases lay between the germline ends. This CDR3 is built from 16 residues.

The chain recombines TRBV7-6 with TRBJ2-5; the D gene could be TRBD1 or TRBD2 (5 bases each). The V gene lost 1 base and the J gene lost 2 bases, with 17 bases spanning the gap. CDR3 length: 17 residues. The germline CDR1 and CDR2 sequences are SGHVS and FNYEAQ. The chain's CDR3 is CASSLVPGTVSQETQYF. DNA for the CDR3: TGTGCCAGCAGCTTAGTTCCCGGGACGGTTTCTCAAGAGACCCAGTACTTC.

The chain has TRBV12-3 or TRBV12-4 and TRBJ2-7, with 8 bases identical to TRBD2. The CDR3 is 14 residues long. J lost 4 bases, V lost 6 bases, and 8 bases had no gene match. Written as DNA, the CDR3 is TGTGCCAGCAGACTAAGCGGGGGCACGTACGAGCAGTACTTC. As protein: CASRLSGGTYEQYF.

At least ten counts were recorded for this clonotype. This CDR3 is CASSFEGQPQHF. The CDR3 DNA sequence: TGTGCCAGCAGCTTTGAGGGTCAGCCCCAGCATTTT. The rearrangement joins TRBV7-9 to TRBJ1-5; D ambiguous. This CDR3 contains 12 residues. Between the trimmed V and J ends, which lost 3 bases and 6 bases, there was a span of 6 bases. Germline V CDR1 and CDR2: SEHNR, FQNEAQ (reference sequence).

This clonotype was counted a few times. The chain carries TRBV30 and TRBJ2-1; 8 bases line up with TRBD2. This CDR3 comprises 13 residues. After removal of 5 bases from V and 6 bases from J, the junction contained 6 bases not matched to a gene. Germline loops: CDR1 GTSNPN, CDR2 SVGIG (reference sequence). Written as DNA, the CDR3 is TGTGCCTGGGCCAGCGGGAGTCTCAATGAGCAGTTCTTC. Translating gives CAWASGSLNEQFF.

The V gene is TRBV5-1, the J gene TRBJ2-2; tentative D call: TRBD2 (5 bases). Trimming removed 0 bases at V and 1 base at J, with 7 bases between. CDR1 and CDR2 from the germline V gene are SGHRS and YFSETQ. This CDR3 has 15 residues. In nucleotides, the CDR3 is TGCGCCAGCAGCTTGGTTGCGGGGAACACCGGGGAGCTGTTTTTT. This gives the protein CASSLVAGNTGELFF.

Only a few counts were recorded for this clonotype. This chain joins TRBV28 and TRBJ2-3; D is uncertain. The CDR3 contains 13 residues. Per the germline V gene, CDR1 is MDHEN and CDR2 is SYDVKM. The germline V and J ends were trimmed by 1 base and 5 bases, with 7 bases remaining between them. The chain's CDR3 is CASSLLNRDTQYF. The DNA for the CDR3 is TGTGCCAGCAGTTTATTGAACAGAGATACGCAGTATTTT.

Comment on this clonotype: This may come from a read error, since a much larger clone is one base off. The chain uses TRBV6-5 and TRBJ1-1, with 7 nucleotides matching TRBD1. The V gene's germline CDR1 is MNHEY and CDR2 SVGAGI. CDR3 size: 15 residues. Germline trimming cut 6 bases from V and 1 base from J; bases unmatched to any gene: 8. CDR3 residues: CASSQHWTGNTEAFF. The CDR3 DNA follows: TGTGCCAGCAGCCAACACTGGACAGGGAACACTGAAGCTTTCTTT.

Only a few counts were recorded for this clonotype. The chain couples TRBV10-3 to TRBJ2-3, with D perhaps matching TRBD2 (7 bases). CDR1 ENHRY and CDR2 SYGVKD come from the germline V gene. The CDR3 spans 15 residues. The V end lost 8 bases, the J end lost 0 bases, and 15 bases lay between the germline ends. CDR3 sequence reads: CAIGGASGSTDTQYF. The CDR3 DNA is TGTGCCATCGGGGGGGCTAGCGGTAGCACAGATACGCAGTATTTT.

This clonotype was counted only a few times. V usage is TRBV4-1 and J usage is TRBJ1-6, with 7 nucleotides matching TRBD1. Germline-derived CDR1 and CDR2 are MGHRA and YSYEKL. This CDR3 spans 15 amino acids. V shed 5 bases, J shed 7 bases, and the junction held 8 bases outside the gene matches. The DNA of the CDR3 is TGCGCCAGCAGCGGTGGTACAGGGGCAAATTCACCCCTCCACTTT. Protein product: CASSGGTGANSPLHF.

This clonotype was seen ten or more times. J is TRBJ2-5 and V is TRBV7-9, with TRBD1 matching 11 bases. Germline assignment: CDR1 SEHNR and CDR2 FQNEAQ (reference sequence). V lost 2 bases, J lost 4 bases, and 6 bases stayed unmatched. There are 16 residues in the CDR3. Here the CDR3 reads CASSLRGQGAVETQYF. For the CDR3, the DNA is TGTGCCAGCAGCTTACGAGGACAGGGGGCTGTAGAGACCCAGTACTTC.

The gene calls are TRBV20-1 and TRBJ1-5, with no clear D. Germline V gene sequence: CDR1 DFQATT, CDR2 SNEGSKA (reference sequence). The germline V and J ends were trimmed by 4 bases and 5 bases, with 9 bases remaining between them. This CDR3 region has 12 residues. This CDR3 reads CSANQPDQPQHF. CDR3 in DNA: TGCAGTGCTAACCAGCCAGATCAGCCCCAGCATTTT.